These 8 T cell receptor beta chains were all obtained from the same sample, sequenced in a study of T cell clonotyping in hematopoietic cell transplantation. This sample's time point: recipient sample about 28 days before transplant, after cytoreduction. Using immunoSEQ multiplex PCR, the repertoire was profiled, and TCRdb retains in-frame clones only, with some absent. Of more than 70,000 clones listed, 96% are singletons. Sequences were derived from peripheral blood mononuclear cells, sampled before stem cell transplant. The receptors derive from a woman between 45 and 65 years old with acute myeloid leukemia. Some clones in this sample may be carry-over from other donors' samples.

The chain has TRBV11-3 and TRBJ2-2; 10 bases are shared with TRBD2. The V gene's germline CDR1 is SGHNT and CDR2 YENEEA. Trimming at V came to 0 bases and at J to 5 bases, leaving 0 bases not matched to a gene. This CDR3 has 15 amino acids. CDR3 bases: TGTGCCAGCAGCTTAGATAGCGGGAGGACCGGGGAGCTGTTTTTT. This translates into CASSLDSGRTGELFF. Based on the CDR3 plus reference TRBV11-3 and TRBJ2-2, the full variable domain is EAGVVQSPRYKIIEKKQPVAFWCNPISGHNTLYWYLQNLGQGPELLIRYENEEAVDDSQLPKDRFSAERLKGVDSTLKIQPAELGDSAVYLCASSLDSGRTGELFFGEGSRLTVL.

The chain employs TRBV5-1 and TRBJ2-7; 7 bases match TRBD1. J gave up 5 bases and V 5 bases, and 10 bases lay outside the gene matches. The CDR3 totals 14 residues. Per the germline V gene, CDR1 is SGHRS and CDR2 is YFSETQ. CDR3 DNA: TGCGCCAGCAGAGTACAGGGGAGTAACCACGAGCAGTACTTC. Its protein product is CASRVQGSNHEQYF.

The rearrangement joins TRBV2 to TRBJ2-7, with D tentatively TRBD1 (5 bases). The CDR3 sequence is 14 residues long. Trimming removed 5 bases from V and 3 bases from J, with 14 bases in between. In germline, CDR1 is SNHLY, CDR2 FYNNEI. In DNA, the CDR3 is TGTGCCAGCAGTTACAGGACCCCGATCTACGAGCAGTACTTC. Amino acids: CASSYRTPIYEQYF.

The chain is built from TRBV19 and TRBJ2-2; D not resolved. In germline, CDR1 is LNHDA, CDR2 SQIVND (reference sequence). V dropped 6 bases and J dropped 4 bases, with 9 bases sitting between them. The length of the CDR3 is 13 residues. CDR3: CASRNKGTGELFF. CDR3 nucleotide sequence: TGTGCCAGTAGAAATAAGGGCACCGGGGAGCTGTTTTTT.

This chain connects TRBV2 to TRBJ2-5; D perhaps matches TRBD2 (6 bases). V lost 7 bases and J 3 bases, leaving 18 bases between the germline ends. This CDR3 contains 15 residues. Germline assignment: CDR1 SNHLY and CDR2 FYNNEI. Here the CDR3 DNA reads TGTGCCAGCATCACAGGCGGGGTTTTTAAAGAGACCCAGTACTTC. Translated: CASITGGVFKETQYF.

CDR3 sequence reads: CASSTSTGNYQETQYF. CDR3 DNA: TGTGCCAGCAGCACCTCGACAGGGAATTACCAAGAGACCCAGTACTTC. The rearrangement joins TRBV9 to TRBJ2-5, with 7 bases fitting TRBD1. The CDR3 extends over 16 amino acids. The germline gives CDR1 SGDLS, CDR2 YYNGEE. Germline trimming cut 4 bases from V and 0 bases from J; bases unmatched to any gene: 9.

The table lists this clone with a count of one. The rearrangement uses TRBV28 and TRBJ2-5; perhaps TRBD2 as D (5 bases). The ends were cut back, 5 bases at V and 3 bases at J, with 16 bases in the middle. The CDR3 is made up of 15 amino acids. Germline CDR1 and CDR2: MDHEN and SYDVKM. CDR3 in DNA: TGTGCCAGCAGTGGGGAAGGGAGCGTCAAAGAGACCCAGTACTTC. Amino acids: CASSGEGSVKETQYF.

This rearrangement joins TRBV5-6 to TRBJ1-6; TRBD1 agrees at 7 bases. The junction had 7 bases not matched to a gene; V was cut back by 4 bases and J by 0 bases. The CDR3 loop spans 17 amino acids. Germline V gene lookup returns CDR1 SGHDT and CDR2 YYEEEE. CDR3 protein: CASSVDQGDSYNSPLHF. CDR3 bases: TGTGCCAGCAGCGTGGACCAGGGGGACTCCTATAATTCACCCCTCCACTTT.